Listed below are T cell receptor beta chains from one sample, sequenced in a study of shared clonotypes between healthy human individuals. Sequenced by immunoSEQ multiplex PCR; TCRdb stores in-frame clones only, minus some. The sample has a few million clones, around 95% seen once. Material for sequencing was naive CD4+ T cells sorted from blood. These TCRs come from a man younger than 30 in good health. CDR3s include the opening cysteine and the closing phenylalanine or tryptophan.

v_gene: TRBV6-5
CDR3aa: CASRPGQSNQPQHF

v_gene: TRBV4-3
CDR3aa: CASSQDWTGNLYEQYF

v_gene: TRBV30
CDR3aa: CAWTPGTGWDSPLHF

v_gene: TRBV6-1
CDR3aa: CASSERGASNYGYTF

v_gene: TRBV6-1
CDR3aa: CASTLTGNNEQYF

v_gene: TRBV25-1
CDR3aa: CASSEFAARGQAGNTIYF

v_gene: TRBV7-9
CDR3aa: CASSSLQDTEAFF

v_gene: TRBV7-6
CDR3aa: CASSLAGQGAREQFF

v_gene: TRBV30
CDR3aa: CAWGLGGSSYEQYF

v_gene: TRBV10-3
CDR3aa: CAISGWTSKETQYF

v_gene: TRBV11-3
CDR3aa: CASGEASGNLNTYEQYF

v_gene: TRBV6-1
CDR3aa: CASSERPPSPATNEKLFF

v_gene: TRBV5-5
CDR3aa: CASSLEPLGWEQYF

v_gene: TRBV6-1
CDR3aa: CASRHSELKETQYF

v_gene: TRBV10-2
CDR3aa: CASSEFRERITDTQYF